The subject of this entry is one T cell receptor (beta chain). The antigen remains unidentified. The sample is drawn from a study of T-cell memory formation after mild COVID-19. Overall study findings and caveats: Whereas later expanders leaned CD4+, clones contracting day 15 to 85 showed a balanced CD4/CD8 makeup. Pre-infection memory already had some responding clones, implying cross-reactive memory joined.

MiXCR, run by TCRdb on the 5' RACE reads, gives a single entry per CDR3 protein. The sample records roughly 190,000 distinct CDR3 sequences, around 30% being singletons. This receptor was identified in an adult woman who had mild COVID-19 (a few samples of this study predate the infection). Cell type and time point are not known. The sample taken for sequencing was PBMCs or a T cell subset sorted from them (not recorded which).

CDR3 loop: CASSYNAGGLSYNEQFF. The DNA of the CDR3 is TGTGCCAGCAGTTACAATGCGGGAGGGCTCTCCTACAATGAGCAGTTCTTC. The chain links TRBV6-5 to TRBJ2-1; 9 bases map to TRBD2. V dropped 2 bases and J dropped 0; count of bases not matched to a gene: 5. The CDR3 extends over 17 amino acids. Germline V gives CDR1 MNHEY, CDR2 SVGAGI.